What follows are 29 T cell receptor beta chains derived from one specimen sequenced in a study of OX40 agonist ivuxolimab in advanced cancers. The repertoire was sequenced with immunoSEQ multiplex PCR; TCRdb's copy has only in-frame clones and lacks some. The table includes around 68,000 clones, around 90% detected once. The sample here was CD4+ or CD8+ T cells sorted from blood, taken in a trial of the OX40 agonist ivuxolimab. The source is an adult with an advanced solid tumor such as melanoma, head and neck, liver or kidney cancer.

This sequence joins TRBV11-3 and TRBJ2-7; D gene uncertain. The CDR3 extends over 13 amino acids. V was cut by 1 base and J by 6 bases, with 10 bases left in between. CDR1 and CDR2 from the germline V gene are SGHNT and YENEEA. CDR3 bases: TGTGCCAGCAGCTTAGGTCGGTCTTCCGAGCAGTACTTC. This translates into CASSLGRSSEQYF.

The genes are TRBV6-1 and TRBJ2-5; D may be TRBD2 (7 bases). From germline, CDR1 is MNHNS and CDR2 SASEGT. This CDR3 comprises 15 residues. V was cut by 6 bases and J by 5 bases, with 19 bases left in between. CDR3 DNA: TGTGCCAGCAGCGCGTTAGGGGGGGGGCTGGAGACCCAGTACTTC. It encodes CASSALGGGLETQYF.

The chain employs TRBV19 and TRBJ2-3, with TRBD2 matching 8 bases. The V segment lost 5 bases and the J segment 2 bases; nucleotides outside the gene matches: 9. This CDR3 has 16 residues. The germline V gene encodes CDR1 LNHDA and CDR2 SQIVND (reference sequence). DNA for the CDR3: TGTGCCAGTAGTCCTCGACCGGGGGGGATCACAGATACGCAGTATTTT. Translating gives CASSPRPGGITDTQYF.

The chain recombines TRBV7-9 with TRBJ1-2, with D unclear. The germline V gene encodes CDR1 SEHNR and CDR2 FQNEAQ (reference sequence). The CDR3 is 15 amino acids. Trimming pared 5 bases from V and 0 bases from J, leaving 13 bases between. The CDR3 protein is CASSSGRSSNYGYTF. The CDR3 DNA reads TGTGCCAGCAGCAGTGGACGCTCCTCTAACTATGGCTACACCTTC.

The rearrangement links TRBV19 to TRBJ2-3; 7 bases line up with TRBD1. After removal of 8 bases from V and 3 bases from J, the junction contained 11 bases not matched to a gene. This CDR3 contains 15 residues. Germline V gives CDR1 LNHDA, CDR2 SQIVND (reference sequence). The CDR3 is CASHPGQISTDTQYF. CDR3 nucleotide sequence: TGTGCCAGTCACCCGGGACAGATTAGTACAGATACGCAGTATTTT. The full variable domain, completed using reference TRBV19 and TRBJ2-3, is DGGITQSPKYLFRKEGQNVTLSCEQNLNHDAMYWYRQDPGQGLRLIYYSQIVNDFQKGDIAEGYSVSREKKESFPLTVTSAQKNPTAFYLCASHPGQISTDTQYFGPGTRLTVL.

The chain combines TRBV4-3 with TRBJ1-6; TRBD1 agrees at 9 bases. J lost 7 bases, V lost 1 base, and 8 bases had no gene match. This CDR3 has 17 amino acids. The germline V gene has CDR1 LGHNA and CDR2 YSLEER. CDR3 in DNA: TGCGCCAGCAGCCAAGGGATCCGGGACAGGGACAATTCACCCCTCCACTTT. It yields the protein CASSQGIRDRDNSPLHF.

The chain joins TRBV19 to TRBJ2-5, with D maybe TRBD1 (6 bases). The V end lost 6 bases, the J end lost 2 bases, and 13 bases lay between the germline ends. In germline, CDR1 is LNHDA, CDR2 SQIVND (reference sequence). CDR3 length: 14 amino acids. The CDR3 loop reads CASSKRDTQETQYF. CDR3 bases: TGTGCCAGTAGCAAAAGGGACACACAAGAGACCCAGTACTTC.

The J gene is TRBJ1-1, the V gene TRBV6-1, with D unresolved. V lost 10 bases to trimming and J lost 11 bases, with 14 bases between them. The V gene's germline CDR1 is MNHNS and CDR2 SASEGT. The CDR3 is made up of 10 amino acids. The CDR3 loop is CATKDGRAFF. The CDR3 region has the DNA TGTGCCACGAAAGACGGTCGCGCTTTCTTT.

In nucleotides, the CDR3 is TGTGCCAGTAAGCCCCGGACAGCCTACGAGCAGTACTTC. It translates to CASKPRTAYEQYF. The V and J genes are TRBV19 and TRBJ2-7; tentative D call: TRBD1 (6 bases). V lost 7 bases to trimming and J lost 2 bases, with 12 bases between them. This CDR3 is built from 13 residues. The germline V gene encodes CDR1 LNHDA and CDR2 SQIVND (reference sequence).

This clone appeared a single time. The chain joins TRBV18 to TRBJ2-7; 12 bases match TRBD2. CDR3 length equals 16 residues. The V gene end was trimmed by 3 bases and the J gene end by 1 base; junction bases not matched to a gene: 4. Germline V gene data show CDR1 as KGHSH and CDR2 as LQKENI. CDR3 DNA: TGTGCCAGCTCACCGTCCGGGACTAGCGGGTCCTACGAGCAGTACTTC. Its protein is CASSPSGTSGSYEQYF.

This chain uses TRBV7-9 with TRBJ2-7; 7 bases map to TRBD2. Trimming took 5 bases from V and 3 from J; bases not matched to a gene: 7. CDR3 size: 14 residues. Germline-derived CDR1 and CDR2 are SEHNR and FQNEAQ (reference sequence). CDR3 sequence (DNA): TGTGCCAGCAGCAGCGGGACTTCTATCTACGAGCAGTACTTC. Its protein product is CASSSGTSIYEQYF.

This clone was found once. The genes are TRBV7-2 and TRBJ2-1; no firm D call. V shed 3 bases and J shed 0 bases, with 9 bases lying between them. This CDR3 is built from 15 residues. Looked up from germline, CDR1 is SGHTA and CDR2 is FQGNSA. CDR3 region: CASSFSLSSYNEQFF. The CDR3 nucleotides are TGTGCCAGCAGCTTTTCCCTAAGCTCCTACAATGAGCAGTTCTTC.

This clone was picked up one time. The CDR3 DNA follows: TGTGCCAGCTCACCGCCCCTAGCGGGTGAAGATACGCAGTATTTT. This encodes CASSPPLAGEDTQYF. The V gene is TRBV18, the J gene TRBJ2-3; 8 bases fit TRBD2. The germline V gene encodes CDR1 KGHSH and CDR2 LQKENI. The CDR3 loop spans 15 amino acids. V lost 3 bases and J lost 5; bases outside the gene matches: 7.

The chain couples TRBV5-4 to TRBJ2-7; 10 bases are shared with TRBD1. Germline V gene lookup returns CDR1 SGHNT and CDR2 YYREEE (reference sequence). The CDR3 contains 15 residues. The trim removed 3 bases at V and 5 bases at J, leaving 8 bases unmatched. The CDR3 region is CASSYQKDRGNEQYF. CDR3 in DNA: TGTGCCAGCAGCTACCAAAAGGACAGGGGGAACGAGCAGTACTTC.

This chain links TRBV5-1 with TRBJ1-1; no clear D gene. This CDR3 contains 14 residues. Germline values: CDR1 SGHRS, CDR2 YFSETQ. Trimming stripped 0 bases from V and 1 base from J, with 7 bases between. CDR3: CASSLVGENTEAFF. The CDR3 DNA reads TGCGCCAGCAGCTTGGTTGGGGAGAACACTGAAGCTTTCTTT.

The chain couples TRBV2 to TRBJ1-5, with D uncertain. Trimming left V 5 bases short and J 7 bases short, with 9 bases between. The germline CDR1 and CDR2 sequences are SNHLY and FYNNEI. CDR3 length equals 12 residues. CDR3 amino acids: CASSPLMQPQHF. The CDR3 nucleotides read TGTGCCAGCAGTCCCCTTATGCAGCCCCAGCATTTT. The full variable domain, its missing parts supplied by reference TRBV2 and TRBJ1-5, is EPEVTQTPSHQVTQMGQEVILRCVPISNHLYFYWYRQILGQKVEFLVSFYNNEISEKSEIFDDQFSVERPDGSNFTLKIRSTKLEDSAMYFCASSPLMQPQHFGDGTRLSIL.

As for this clone: Other DNA sequences within the sample encode an identical CDR3. The chain is built from TRBV19 and TRBJ2-5; D is unclear. Germline V gene lookup returns CDR1 LNHDA and CDR2 SQIVND (reference sequence). V dropped 0 bases and J dropped 2 bases, with 4 bases sitting between them. CDR3 size: 13 residues. The CDR3 spells CASSIDRQETQYF. CDR3 DNA: TGTGCCAGTAGTATAGACAGGCAAGAGACCCAGTACTTC.

The gene calls are TRBV5-1 and TRBJ1-4, with D possibly matching TRBD1 (6 bases). V was trimmed by 4 bases and J by 2 bases, leaving 21 bases between them. There are 18 residues in the CDR3. Germline CDR1 is SGHRS and CDR2 is YFSETQ. CDR3 nucleotides: TGCGCCAGCAGCCCCGGTGGGACCAGGGGCGAGACTAATGAAAAACTGTTTTTT. Encoded protein: CASSPGGTRGETNEKLFF.

J is TRBJ2-5 and V is TRBV29-1; D perhaps matches TRBD2 (6 bases). The CDR3 is 14 residues long. Germline V gene lookup returns CDR1 SQVTM and CDR2 ANQGSEA. V was cut by 8 bases and J by 1 base, with 17 bases left in between. The chain's CDR3 is CSTTRGTFQETQYF. For the CDR3, the DNA is TGCAGCACAACCCGCGGGACTTTCCAAGAGACCCAGTACTTC. Full variable domain (missing parts from reference TRBV29-1 and TRBJ2-5): SAVISQKPSRDICQRGTSLTIQCQVDSQVTMMFWYRQQPGQSLTLIATANQGSEATYESGFVIDKFPISRPNLTFSTLTVSNMSPEDSSIYLCSTTRGTFQETQYFGPGTRLLVL.

The V and J genes are TRBV6-5 and TRBJ1-2, with a possible D match to TRBD1 (6 bases). V lost 4 bases, J lost 7 bases, and 19 bases lay in between. Germline V gives CDR1 MNHEY, CDR2 SVGAGI. The CDR3 is made up of 15 amino acids. The CDR3 is CASSSKPTGFLGYTF. The DNA for the CDR3 is TGTGCCAGCAGTTCCAAGCCTACAGGGTTTCTTGGCTACACCTTC.

The rearrangement uses TRBV6-5 and TRBJ2-7; D is ambiguous. Looked up from germline, CDR1 is MNHEY and CDR2 is SVGAGI. With 5 bases removed from V and 4 bases from J, the gap between germline ends came to 9 bases. There are 12 residues in the CDR3. The CDR3 DNA follows: TGTGCCAGCAGTGACTTAGGGTACGAGCAGTACTTC. Residues: CASSDLGYEQYF.

This clone was detected a few times. The J gene is TRBJ1-1, the V gene TRBV29-1, with D possibly matching TRBD1 (5 bases). Between the trimmed V and J ends, which lost 4 bases and 4 bases, there was a span of 19 bases. CDR3 length: 15 amino acids. CDR1 SQVTM and CDR2 ANQGSEA come from the germline V gene. The CDR3 spells CSVAGGEGDGTEAFF. The DNA for the CDR3 is TGCAGCGTTGCTGGGGGGGAGGGTGACGGCACTGAAGCTTTCTTT.

V and J are TRBV6-4 and TRBJ2-7; TRBD2 aligns across 9 bases. Germline V gene data show CDR1 as MRHNA and CDR2 as SNTAGT. The length of the CDR3 is 11 residues. CDR3 region: CAIAGAYEQYF. The DNA of the CDR3 is TGTGCGATAGCGGGAGCCTACGAGCAGTACTTC.

The chain is built from TRBV7-2 and TRBJ2-1; 8 nucleotides match TRBD2. CDR1 and CDR2 from the germline V gene are SGHTA and FQGNSA. J gave up 6 bases and V 6 bases, and 7 bases lay outside the gene matches. The CDR3 totals 14 residues. CDR3 sequence reads: CASRSNGGANEQFF. Here the CDR3 DNA reads TGTGCCAGCAGATCTAACGGGGGGGCCAATGAGCAGTTCTTC.

CDR3 residues: CASSLERGGDYNEQFF. In DNA form, the CDR3 reads TGTGCCAGCAGCTTGGAGCGTGGGGGGGATTACAATGAGCAGTTCTTC. V usage is TRBV5-6 and J usage is TRBJ2-1; 7 bases are shared with TRBD2. Germline values: CDR1 SGHDT, CDR2 YYEEEE. Germline trimming cut 0 bases from V and 4 bases from J; bases unmatched to any gene: 7. The CDR3 runs to 16 residues.

The chain carries TRBV29-1 and TRBJ2-7, with a weak D call TRBD1 (7 bases). CDR1 SQVTM and CDR2 ANQGSEA come from the germline V gene. Trimming removed 7 bases from V and 0 bases from J, with 13 bases in between. There are 13 residues in the CDR3. CDR3: CSAEGASSYEQYF. The CDR3 DNA reads as TGCAGCGCGGAGGGGGCTAGCTCCTACGAGCAGTACTTC.

CDR3 loop: CASSLSLANEKLFF. The CDR3 DNA reads TGTGCCAGCAGCTTATCTTTGGCTAATGAAAAACTGTTTTTT. The chain combines TRBV11-2 with TRBJ1-4; D not resolved. This CDR3 region has 14 residues. V was cut by 2 bases and J by 3 bases, with 7 bases left in between. CDR1 is SGHAT, CDR2 FQNNGV, per germline.

The chain joins TRBV6-6 to TRBJ2-1; 11 bases agree with TRBD2. Germline V gene data show CDR1 as MNHNY and CDR2 as SVGAGI (reference sequence). V lost 5 bases and J lost 2; bases outside the gene matches: 5. The CDR3 has 16 amino acids. CDR3: CASSLLAGGAYNEQFF. The CDR3 nucleotides read TGTGCCAGCAGTCTGTTAGCGGGGGGGGCCTACAATGAGCAGTTCTTC.

The rearrangement links TRBV4-1 to TRBJ1-2, with 9 bases identical to TRBD1. The germline CDR1 and CDR2 sequences are MGHRA and YSYEKL. The CDR3 extends over 13 amino acids. V lost 8 bases, J lost 4 bases, and 5 bases stayed unmatched. CDR3 coding DNA: TGCGCCAGCCGAGGACAGGGGAGCTATGGCTACACCTTC. It yields the protein CASRGQGSYGYTF.